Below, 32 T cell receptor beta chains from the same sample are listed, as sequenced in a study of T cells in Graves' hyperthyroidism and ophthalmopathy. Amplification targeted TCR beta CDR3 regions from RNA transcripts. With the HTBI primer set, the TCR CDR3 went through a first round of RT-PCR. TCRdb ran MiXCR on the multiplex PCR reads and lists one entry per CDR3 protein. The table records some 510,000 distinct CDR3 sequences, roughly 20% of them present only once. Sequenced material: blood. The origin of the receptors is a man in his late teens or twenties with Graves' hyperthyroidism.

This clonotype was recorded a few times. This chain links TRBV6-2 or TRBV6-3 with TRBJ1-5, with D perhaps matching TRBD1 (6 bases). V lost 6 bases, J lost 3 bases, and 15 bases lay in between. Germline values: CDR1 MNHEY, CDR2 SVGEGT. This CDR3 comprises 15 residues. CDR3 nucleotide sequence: TGTGCCAGCAGGTACAGGGAGTGGGCCAATCAGCCCCAGCATTTT. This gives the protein CASRYREWANQPQHF.

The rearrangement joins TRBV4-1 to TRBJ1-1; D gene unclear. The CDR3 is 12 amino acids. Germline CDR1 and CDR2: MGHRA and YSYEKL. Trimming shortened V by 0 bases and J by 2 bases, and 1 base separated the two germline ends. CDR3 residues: CASSQDNTEAFF. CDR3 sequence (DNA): TGCGCCAGCAGCCAAGATAACACTGAAGCTTTCTTT.

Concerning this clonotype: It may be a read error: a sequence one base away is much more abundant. The CDR3 spells CACTETGAAYGYTF. The CDR3 DNA is TGTGCCTGCACCGAGACAGGGGCGGCCTATGGCTACACCTTC. The chain uses TRBV28 and TRBJ1-2; 8 bases are a match to TRBD1. Germline lookup yields CDR1 MDHEN and CDR2 SYDVKM. Losses at the gene ends were 11 bases for V and 4 bases for J; bases not matched to a gene: 12. The CDR3 sequence is 14 residues long.

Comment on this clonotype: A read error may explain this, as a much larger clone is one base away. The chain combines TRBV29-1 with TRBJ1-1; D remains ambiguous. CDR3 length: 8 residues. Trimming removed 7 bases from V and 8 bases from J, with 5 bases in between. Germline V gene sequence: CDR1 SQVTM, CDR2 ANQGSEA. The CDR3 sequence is CSDSEAFF. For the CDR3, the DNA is TGCAGCGACTCCGAAGCTTTCTTT.

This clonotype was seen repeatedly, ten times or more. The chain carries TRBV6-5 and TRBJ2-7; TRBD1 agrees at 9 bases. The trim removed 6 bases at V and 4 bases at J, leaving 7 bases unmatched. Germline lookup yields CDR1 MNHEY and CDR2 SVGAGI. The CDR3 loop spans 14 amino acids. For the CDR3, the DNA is TGTGCCAGCAGAGCCGGGACAGGGTGGTACGAGCAGTACTTC. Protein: CASRAGTGWYEQYF.

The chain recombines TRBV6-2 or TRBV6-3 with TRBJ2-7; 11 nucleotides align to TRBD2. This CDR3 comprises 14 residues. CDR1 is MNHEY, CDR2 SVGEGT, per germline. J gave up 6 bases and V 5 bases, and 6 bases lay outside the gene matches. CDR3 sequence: CASSTTSGSSEQYF. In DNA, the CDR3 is TGTGCCAGCAGTACCACTAGCGGGAGCTCCGAGCAGTACTTC.

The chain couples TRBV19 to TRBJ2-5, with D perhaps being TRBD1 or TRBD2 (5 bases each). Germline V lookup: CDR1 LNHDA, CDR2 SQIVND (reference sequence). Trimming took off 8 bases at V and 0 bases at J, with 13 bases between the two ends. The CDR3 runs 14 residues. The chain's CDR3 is CASQPGTNQETQYF. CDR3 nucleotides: TGTGCCAGTCAACCCGGGACCAACCAAGAGACCCAGTACTTC.

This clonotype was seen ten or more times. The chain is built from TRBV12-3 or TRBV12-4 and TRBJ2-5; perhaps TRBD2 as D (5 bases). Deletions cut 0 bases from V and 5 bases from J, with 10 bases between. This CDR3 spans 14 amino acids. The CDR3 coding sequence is TGTGCCAGCAGTTTAGCAGGGCGGGCGGAGACCCAGTACTTC. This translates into CASSLAGRAETQYF.

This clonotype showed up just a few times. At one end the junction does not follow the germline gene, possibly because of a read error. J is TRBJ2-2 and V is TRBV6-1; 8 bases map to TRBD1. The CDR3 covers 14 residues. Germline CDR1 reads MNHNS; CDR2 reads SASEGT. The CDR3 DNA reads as TGTGCCAGCGGTGACAGGGGCGGCACCGGGGAGCTGTTTTTT. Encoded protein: CASGDRGGTGELFF.

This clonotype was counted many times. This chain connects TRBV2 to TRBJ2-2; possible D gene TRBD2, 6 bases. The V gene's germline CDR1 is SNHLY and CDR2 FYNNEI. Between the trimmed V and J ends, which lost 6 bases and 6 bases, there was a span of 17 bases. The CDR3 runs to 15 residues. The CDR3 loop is CASSPSVSGSGELFF. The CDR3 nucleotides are TGTGCCAGCAGCCCTTCAGTGAGCGGGTCCGGGGAGCTGTTTTTT.

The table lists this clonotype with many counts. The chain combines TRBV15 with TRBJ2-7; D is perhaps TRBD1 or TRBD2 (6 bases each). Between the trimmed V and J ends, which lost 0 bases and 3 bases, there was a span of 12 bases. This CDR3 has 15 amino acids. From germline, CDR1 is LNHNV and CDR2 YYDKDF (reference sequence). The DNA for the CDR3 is TGTGCCACCAGCAGAGATCGAGGGGGGCGCTACGAGCAGTACTTC. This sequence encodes CATSRDRGGRYEQYF.

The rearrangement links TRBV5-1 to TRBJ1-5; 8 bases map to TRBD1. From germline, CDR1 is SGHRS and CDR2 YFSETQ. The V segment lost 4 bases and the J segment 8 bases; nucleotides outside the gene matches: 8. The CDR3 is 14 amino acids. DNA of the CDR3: TGCGCCAGCAGCGGCTGGACAGGGCCGGAGCCCCAGCATTTT. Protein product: CASSGWTGPEPQHF.

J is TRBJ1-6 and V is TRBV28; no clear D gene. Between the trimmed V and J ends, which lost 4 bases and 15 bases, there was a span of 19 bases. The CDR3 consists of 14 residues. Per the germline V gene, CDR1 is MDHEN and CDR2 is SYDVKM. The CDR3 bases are TGTGCCAGCAGTTCTACGGGGTCGTCGAAACGCCTCCACTTT. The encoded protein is CASSSTGSSKRLHF.

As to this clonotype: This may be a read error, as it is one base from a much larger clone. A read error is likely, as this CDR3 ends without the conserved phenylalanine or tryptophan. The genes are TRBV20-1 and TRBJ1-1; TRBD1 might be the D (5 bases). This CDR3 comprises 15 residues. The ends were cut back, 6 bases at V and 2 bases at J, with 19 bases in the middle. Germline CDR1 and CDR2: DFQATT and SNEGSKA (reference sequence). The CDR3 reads CSAPRLGGGNTEAFL. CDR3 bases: TGCAGTGCACCAAGGCTCGGGGGAGGAAACACTGAAGCTTTCTTG.

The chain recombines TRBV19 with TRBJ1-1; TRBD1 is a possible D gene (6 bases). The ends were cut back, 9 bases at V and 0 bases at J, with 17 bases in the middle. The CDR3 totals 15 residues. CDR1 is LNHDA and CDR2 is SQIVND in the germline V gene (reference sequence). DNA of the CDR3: TGTGCCAGCACCCCGGGGGCCCCCATGAACACTGAAGCTTTCTTT. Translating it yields CASTPGAPMNTEAFF.

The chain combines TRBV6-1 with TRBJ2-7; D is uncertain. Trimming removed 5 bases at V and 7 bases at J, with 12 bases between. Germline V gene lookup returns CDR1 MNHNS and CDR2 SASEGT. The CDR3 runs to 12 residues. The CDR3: CASSPVPWEQYF. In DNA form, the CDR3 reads TGTGCCAGCAGTCCCGTCCCCTGGGAGCAGTACTTC.

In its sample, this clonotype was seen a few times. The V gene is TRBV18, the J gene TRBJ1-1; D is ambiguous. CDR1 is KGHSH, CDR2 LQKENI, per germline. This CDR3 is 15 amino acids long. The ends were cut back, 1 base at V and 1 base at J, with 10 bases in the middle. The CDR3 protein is CASSPLLGKNTEAFF. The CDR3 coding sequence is TGTGCCAGCTCACCACTTTTAGGCAAGAACACTGAAGCTTTCTTT.

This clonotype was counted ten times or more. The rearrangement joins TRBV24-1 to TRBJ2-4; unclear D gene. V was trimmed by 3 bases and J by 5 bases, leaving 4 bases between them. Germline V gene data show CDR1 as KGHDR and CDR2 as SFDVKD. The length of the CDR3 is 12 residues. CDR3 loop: CATSDPENIQYF. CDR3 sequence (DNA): TGTGCCACCAGTGATCCGGAAAACATTCAGTACTTC.

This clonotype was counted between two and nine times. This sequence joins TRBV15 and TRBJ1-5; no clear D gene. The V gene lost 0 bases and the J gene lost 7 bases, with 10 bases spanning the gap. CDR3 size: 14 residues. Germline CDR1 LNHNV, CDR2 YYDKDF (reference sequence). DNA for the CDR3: TGTGCCACCAGCAGAGATCAGATGGGACAGCCCCAGCATTTT. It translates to CATSRDQMGQPQHF.

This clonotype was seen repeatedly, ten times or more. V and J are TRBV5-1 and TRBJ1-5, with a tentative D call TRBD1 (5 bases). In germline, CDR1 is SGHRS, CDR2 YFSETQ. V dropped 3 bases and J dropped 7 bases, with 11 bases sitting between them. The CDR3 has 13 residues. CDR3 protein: CASSSDGGQPQHF. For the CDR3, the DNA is TGCGCCAGCAGCTCCGACGGGGGACAGCCCCAGCATTTT.

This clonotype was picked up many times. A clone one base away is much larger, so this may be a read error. CDR3: CASKCWSGGDTRELFF. The DNA of the CDR3 is TGTGCCAGCAAGTGTTGGTCAGGGGGCGACACCAGGGAGCTGTTTTTT. The chain combines TRBV28 with TRBJ2-2, with 8 bases matching TRBD1. Germline CDR1 and CDR2: MDHEN and SYDVKM. This CDR3 is 16 amino acids long.

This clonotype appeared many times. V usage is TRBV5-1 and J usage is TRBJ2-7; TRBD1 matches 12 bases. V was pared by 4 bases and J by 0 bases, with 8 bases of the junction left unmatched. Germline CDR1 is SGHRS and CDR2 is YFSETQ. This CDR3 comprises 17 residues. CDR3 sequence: CASSPPGQGASSYEQYF. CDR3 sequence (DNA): TGCGCCAGCAGCCCACCGGGACAGGGGGCCAGCTCCTACGAGCAGTACTTC.

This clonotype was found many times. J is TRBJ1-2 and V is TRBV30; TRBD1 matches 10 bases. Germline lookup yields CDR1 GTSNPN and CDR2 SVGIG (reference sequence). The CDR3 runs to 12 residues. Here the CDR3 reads CAGRTGGYGYTF. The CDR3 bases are TGTGCTGGGAGGACAGGGGGATATGGCTACACCTTC.

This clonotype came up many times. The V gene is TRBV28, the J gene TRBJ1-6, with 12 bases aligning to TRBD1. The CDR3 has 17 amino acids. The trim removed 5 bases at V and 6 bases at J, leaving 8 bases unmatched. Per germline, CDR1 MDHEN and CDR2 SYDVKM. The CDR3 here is CASSRGTGGFSNSPLHF. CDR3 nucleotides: TGTGCCAGCAGTCGTGGGACAGGGGGCTTTAGTAATTCACCCCTCCACTTT.

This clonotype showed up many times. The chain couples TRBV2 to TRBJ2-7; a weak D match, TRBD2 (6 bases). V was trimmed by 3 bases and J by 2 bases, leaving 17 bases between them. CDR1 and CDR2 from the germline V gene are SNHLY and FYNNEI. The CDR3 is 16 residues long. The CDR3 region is CASSDLRGRGTYEQYF. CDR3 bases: TGTGCCAGCAGTGATTTACGCGGTCGGGGGACCTACGAGCAGTACTTC.

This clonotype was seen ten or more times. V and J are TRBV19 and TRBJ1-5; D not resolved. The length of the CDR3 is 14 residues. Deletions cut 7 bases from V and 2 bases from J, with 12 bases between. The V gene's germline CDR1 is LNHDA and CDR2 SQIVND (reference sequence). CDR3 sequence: CASTSGGRNQPQHF. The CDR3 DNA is TGTGCCAGTACCTCCGGTGGTCGCAATCAGCCCCAGCATTTT.

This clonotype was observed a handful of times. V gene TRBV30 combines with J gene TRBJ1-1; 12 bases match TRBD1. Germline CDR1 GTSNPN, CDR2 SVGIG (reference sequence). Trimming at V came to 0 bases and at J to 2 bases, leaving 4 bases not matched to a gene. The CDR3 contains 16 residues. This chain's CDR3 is CAWSVRGQGANTEAFF. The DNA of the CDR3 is TGTGCCTGGAGTGTAAGGGGACAGGGGGCCAACACTGAAGCTTTCTTT.

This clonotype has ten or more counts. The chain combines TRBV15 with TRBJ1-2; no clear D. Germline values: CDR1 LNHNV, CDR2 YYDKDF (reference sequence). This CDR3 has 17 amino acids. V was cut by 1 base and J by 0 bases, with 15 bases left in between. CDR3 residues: CATSRAWPWRTNYGYTF. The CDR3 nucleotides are TGTGCCACCAGCAGAGCATGGCCGTGGCGGACTAACTATGGCTACACCTTC.

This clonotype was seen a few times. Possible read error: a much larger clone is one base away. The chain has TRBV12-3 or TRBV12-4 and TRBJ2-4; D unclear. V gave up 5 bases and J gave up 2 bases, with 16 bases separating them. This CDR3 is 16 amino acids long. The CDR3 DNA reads TGTGCCAGCAGTCCCCACACGTTTCTAACCAAAAACATTCAGTACTTC. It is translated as CASSPHTFLTKNIQYF.

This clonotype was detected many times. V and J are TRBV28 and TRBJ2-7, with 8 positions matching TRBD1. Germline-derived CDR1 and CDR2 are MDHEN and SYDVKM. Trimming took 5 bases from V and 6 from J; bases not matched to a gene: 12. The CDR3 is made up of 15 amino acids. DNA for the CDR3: TGTGCCAGCAGTGCCGCCTTGACAGGGGCCCCCGAGCAGTACTTC. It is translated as CASSAALTGAPEQYF.

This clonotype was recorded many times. CDR3 protein: CATGGGAGELFF. As DNA, the CDR3 is TGTGCCACCGGGGGCGGAGCCGGGGAGCTGTTTTTT. The chain links TRBV24-1 to TRBJ2-2; perhaps TRBD1 as D (6 bases). Germline lookup yields CDR1 KGHDR and CDR2 SFDVKD. The CDR3 runs 12 residues. The V end lost 9 bases, the J end lost 6 bases, and 10 bases lay between the germline ends.

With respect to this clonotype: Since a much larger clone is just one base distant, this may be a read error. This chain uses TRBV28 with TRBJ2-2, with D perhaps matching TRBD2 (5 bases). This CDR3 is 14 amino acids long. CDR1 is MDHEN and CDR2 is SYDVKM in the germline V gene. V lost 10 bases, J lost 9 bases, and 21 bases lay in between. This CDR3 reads CANSLTWSGRELFF. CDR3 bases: TGTGCCAACAGCCTTACATGGTCGGGAAGGGAGCTGTTTTTT.